This T cell receptor beta chain was recorded in a study of T cell changes during pregnancy in multiple sclerosis. The CDR3 extends over 14 amino acids. CDR1 and CDR2 (germline): MNHNS, SASEGT. Trimming left V 10 bases short and J 4 bases short, with 17 bases between. This clone was observed a single time. Measured with immunoSEQ multiplex PCR; TCRdb has only the in-frame clones, and not every one. The sample lists around 25,000 clones, about 88% occurring once. V is TRBV6-1 and J is TRBJ1-5; possibly TRBD1 for D (6 bases). This sequence was found in a female donor in good health, enrolled as a control in a pregnancy study. The sample here was CD8+ T cells from peripheral blood mononuclear cells, taken in the third trimester of pregnancy. CDR3 nucleotide sequence: TGTGCCACCGAAACAGGGCAGAGGAATCAGCCCCAGCATTTT. This encodes CATETGQRNQPQHF.